The present TCR beta chain was sequenced within a study of CD8 T cells in Susac syndrome. Germline CDR1 reads MNHEY; CDR2 reads SMNVEV (reference sequence). The CDR3 spans 13 residues. The RNA input was about 0.5 to 1 ug, and it was reverse transcribed with random hexamers. TCRdb processed the immunoSEQ multiplex PCR reads anew with MiXCR; each CDR3 protein has one entry. The sample consists of 400,000 or so distinct CDR3 sequences, 75% to 90% of them appearing once. CD8+ and CD4+ T cells from blood underwent TCR beta sequencing. About this clonotype itself: One end of the junction does not line up with germline, which may come from a read error.

The sequence was obtained from a human donor with multiple sclerosis. Specimen: CD8+ T cells from PBMCs. This rearrangement joins TRBV27 to TRBJ2-1; tentatively, D is TRBD2 (6 bases). The CDR3 reads CASTSTGWASVIF. DNA for the CDR3: TGTGCCAGCACCTCTACCGGGTGGGCTAGCGTAATCTTC.